These T cell receptor beta chains were read from a single sample in a study of OX40 agonist ivuxolimab in advanced cancers. Produced via immunoSEQ multiplex PCR; TCRdb's table is partial and in-frame only. This table holds 55,000 to 80,000 clones, roughly 86% found once. The sequencing used CD4+ or CD8+ T cells sorted from blood, collected in a trial of the OX40 agonist ivuxolimab. These receptors were obtained from an adult with an advanced solid tumor such as melanoma, head and neck, liver or kidney cancer. The CDR3 runs from the conserved cysteine through the conserved F or W. D genes are given only for firm matches. Not all rows give a size; the values are once, few, many and, for expanded clones, a class.

cdr3_aa | cdr3_nt | j_call | v_call | clone_size | d_call
CASSDQSTDTQYF | TGTGCCAGCAGTGATCAGAGCACAGATACGCAGTATTTT | TRBJ2-3 | TRBV6-4 | NA | NA
CASSVEQHPNYGYTF | TGTGCCAGCAGCGTAGAACAGCATCCTAACTATGGCTACACCTTC | TRBJ1-2 | TRBV9 | NA | NA
CASSHPGLAGGRTGELFF | TGTGCCAGCAGTCATCCGGGACTAGCGGGAGGGCGCACCGGGGAGCTGTTTTTT | TRBJ2-2 | TRBV11-1 | NA | TRBD2
CASSFGAGGGQETQYF | TGTGCCAGCAGCTTTGGCGCGGGAGGAGGTCAAGAGACCCAGTACTTC | TRBJ2-5 | TRBV7-9 | NA | TRBD2
CASSLLGTFEEQYF | TGTGCCAGCAGCTTGCTCGGGACTTTTGAGGAGCAGTACTTC | TRBJ2-7 | TRBV7-2 | NA | NA
CASSRRGGDYEQYF | TGTGCCAGCAGCCGCCGGGGAGGAGACTACGAGCAGTACTTC | TRBJ2-7 | TRBV11-2 | NA | NA
CASSLSGRAYNEQFF | TGTGCCAGCAGTTTAAGCGGGAGGGCCTACAATGAGCAGTTCTTC | TRBJ2-1 | TRBV28 | NA | TRBD2
CASSASDRGRNEQFF | TGTGCCAGCAGTGCCTCGGACAGGGGGCGGAATGAGCAGTTCTTC | TRBJ2-1 | TRBV25-1 | NA | TRBD1
CASSRQLTGYSGNTIYF | TGCGCCAGCAGCCGACAGTTAACAGGGTACTCTGGAAACACCATATATTTT | TRBJ1-3 | TRBV4-3 | NA | NA
CASSKECFGGRALSTGELFF | TGTGCCAGCAGCAAAGAATGTTTTGGCGGGAGGGCCCTCAGCACCGGGGAGCTGTTTTTT | TRBJ2-2 | TRBV21-1 | NA | NA
CASSTGTGKYYEQYF | TGTGCCAGTAGCACAGGGACAGGGAAATACTACGAGCAGTACTTC | TRBJ2-7 | TRBV19 | NA | TRBD1
CASSFTSGTGALYEQYF | TGTGCCAGCAGCTTCACATCAGGGACAGGAGCTTTGTACGAGCAGTACTTC | TRBJ2-7 | TRBV7-9 | NA | TRBD1
CASSVRQGIGEKLFF | TGTGCCAGCAGTGTCAGACAGGGTATAGGTGAAAAACTGTTTTTT | TRBJ1-4 | TRBV28 | NA | TRBD1
CASSSRGTDTQYF | TGTGCCAGCAGCAGCAGGGGAACGGATACGCAGTATTTT | TRBJ2-3 | TRBV5-5 | NA | NA
CASSPGTYSYEQYF | TGTGCCAGCAGTCCCGGGACATATAGCTACGAGCAGTACTTC | TRBJ2-7 | TRBV27 | NA | NA
CASSFQPGLRSYEQYF | TGTGCCAGCAGCTTTCAACCCGGACTTCGCTCCTACGAGCAGTACTTC | TRBJ2-7 | TRBV7-8 | NA | NA
CASSLTVTNQPQHF | TGTGCCAGCAGCTTGACAGTGACTAATCAGCCCCAGCATTTT | TRBJ1-5 | TRBV7-8 | once | NA
CASSLGRDADTQYF | TGTGCCAGCAGCTTAGGCAGGGACGCAGATACGCAGTATTTT | TRBJ2-3 | TRBV7-2 | NA | NA
CASSPPGGVEKLFF | TGCGCCAGCAGCCCCCCGGGGGGGGTCGAAAAACTGTTTTTT | TRBJ1-4 | TRBV5-1 | NA | NA
CASSRIPGQGLYGYTF | TGTGCCAGCAGCCGCATACCGGGACAGGGACTTTATGGCTACACCTTC | TRBJ1-2 | TRBV7-2 | NA | TRBD1
CASHLDTQETEAFF | TGTGCCAGCCACCTGGACACCCAGGAGACTGAAGCTTTCTTT | TRBJ1-1 | TRBV28 | NA | NA
CASSLGVGDTQYF | TGTGCCAGCAGCTTAGGGGTTGGAGATACGCAGTATTTT | TRBJ2-3 | TRBV7-2 | once | NA
CASSEPGTGPNEQFF | TGTGCCAGCAGTGAACCAGGGACAGGCCCCAATGAGCAGTTCTTC | TRBJ2-1 | TRBV6-1 | NA | TRBD1
CASSRDFLGSYNEQFF | TGTGCCAGTAGTAGGGACTTTCTAGGCTCCTACAATGAGCAGTTCTTC | TRBJ2-1 | TRBV19 | few | NA
CASSYDGRASGNTIYF | TGTGCCAGCAGTTACGATGGGAGAGCCTCTGGAAACACCATATATTTT | TRBJ1-3 | TRBV6-5 | NA | NA
CAWSPDIIYEQYF | TGTGCCTGGAGCCCGGACATTATCTACGAGCAGTACTTC | TRBJ2-7 | TRBV30 | NA | NA
CASSFGRDWSPLHF | TGTGCCAGCAGCTTCGGCAGGGACTGGTCACCCCTCCACTTT | TRBJ1-6 | TRBV7-9 | NA | NA
CASSLTQQGGTDTQYF | TGTGCCAGCAGCCTGACCCAACAGGGGGGGACAGATACGCAGTATTTT | TRBJ2-3 | TRBV11-1 | NA | NA
CASSPREDVGELFF | TGTGCCAGCAGCCCCAGGGAGGATGTCGGGGAGCTGTTTTTT | TRBJ2-2 | TRBV11-3 | NA | NA
CASSLRRDSNQPQHF | TGTGCCAGCAGCCTTCGCCGGGACAGTAATCAGCCCCAGCATTTT | TRBJ1-5 | TRBV6-6 | once | TRBD1
CASTGVSGWDSSPLHF | TGTGCCAGCACGGGTGTCTCGGGTTGGGATTCTTCACCCCTCCACTTT | TRBJ1-6 | TRBV7-8 | NA | NA
CASSQGAGQFATNEKLFF | TGCGCCAGCAGCCAAGGGGCGGGACAATTTGCAACTAATGAAAAACTGTTTTTT | TRBJ1-4 | TRBV4-3 | few | NA
CASSSDQPQHF | TGTGCCAGCAGCTCAGATCAGCCCCAGCATTTT | TRBJ1-5 | TRBV28 | once | NA
CASSHNLQETQYF | TGTGCCAGCAGCCACAACCTCCAAGAGACCCAGTACTTC | TRBJ2-5 | TRBV27 | NA | NA
CASSGVGGSETQYF | TGTGCCAGCAGTGGAGTGGGTGGGTCAGAGACCCAGTACTTC | TRBJ2-5 | TRBV2 | NA | NA
CASSIEAGVYGYTF | TGTGCCAGTAGTATAGAGGCAGGGGTCTATGGCTACACCTTC | TRBJ1-2 | TRBV19 | NA | NA
CASSSPLGEAAFF | TGTGCCAGCAGTTCACCCTTGGGGGAGGCAGCTTTCTTT | TRBJ1-1 | TRBV28 | NA | NA
CASSVAGEQFF | TGTGCCAGCAGCGTAGCGGGGGAGCAGTTCTTC | TRBJ2-1 | TRBV9 | NA | NA
CASSLELAGGSDYEQYF | TGCGCCAGCAGTCTGGAACTAGCGGGAGGGTCGGACTACGAGCAGTACTTC | TRBJ2-7 | TRBV23-1 | NA | TRBD2
CASSLTGLWGYTF | TGTGCCAGCAGTTTGACAGGCCTCTGGGGCTACACCTTC | TRBJ1-2 | TRBV28 | NA | NA